These 9 T cell receptor beta chains came from one sample sequenced in a study of control samples from healthy donors and cancer patients. Libraries were prepared by immunoSEQ multiplex PCR; TCRdb keeps only in-frame clonotypes and omits some of them. The data contain over 150,000 clones, 94% of them singletons. Sequencing was done on a sample of blood. The receptors come from a man between 40 and 49 years old in good health.

The chain uses TRBV2 and TRBJ1-4, with D maybe TRBD1 (6 bases). The CDR3 is 14 amino acids. Germline CDR1 reads SNHLY; CDR2 reads FYNNEI. V lost 8 bases and J lost 8, with 18 bases in between. The CDR3 DNA sequence: TGTGCCAGCGAGGCCCCGACAGGCGGCGAAAAACTGTTTTTT. It encodes CASEAPTGGEKLFF.

The chain joins TRBV28 to TRBJ2-1; the match to TRBD2 covers 7 bases. The CDR3 loop spans 15 amino acids. V shed 1 base and J 6 bases; nucleotides not matched to a gene: 6. Germline values: CDR1 MDHEN, CDR2 SYDVKM. The CDR3 loop reads CASSLYRGVGNEQFF. The CDR3, as DNA: TGTGCCAGCAGTTTATATCGGGGGGTCGGCAATGAGCAGTTCTTC.

The chain carries TRBV28 and TRBJ1-1, with D maybe TRBD1 (5 bases). Trimming cost V 6 bases and J 6 bases, with 14 bases left between them. The CDR3 runs 13 residues. Germline V gene lookup returns CDR1 MDHEN and CDR2 SYDVKM. CDR3 protein: CASRFFLGAEAFF. DNA of the CDR3: TGTGCCAGCAGATTTTTTTTAGGGGCTGAAGCTTTCTTT. Supplemented by reference TRBV28 and TRBJ1-1, the full variable domain reads DVKVTQSSRYLVKRTGEKVFLECVQDMDHENMFWYRQDPGLGLRLIYFSYDVKMKEKGDIPEGYSVSREKKERFSLILESASTNQTSMYLCASRFFLGAEAFFGQGTRLTVV.

Note on this clone: A read error may produce the germline difference seen at one junction end. V is TRBV2 and J is TRBJ1-2, with TRBD1 matching over 7 bases. The CDR3 loop spans 13 amino acids. Germline assignment: CDR1 SNHLY and CDR2 FYNNEI. CDR3 coding DNA: TGTGCCAGCAGGGAAGTGGGACAGAGTGGCTACACCTTC. This codes for CASREVGQSGYTF.

The genes are TRBV6-6 and TRBJ2-3; D unclear. Per the germline V gene, CDR1 is MNHNY and CDR2 is SVGAGI (reference sequence). Trimming took off 2 bases at V and 4 bases at J, with 7 bases between the two ends. CDR3 size: 13 residues. This CDR3 is CASSYTSADTQYF. CDR3 in DNA: TGTGCCAGCAGTTACACTTCGGCAGATACGCAGTATTTT.

The V call is TRBV6-6, the J call TRBJ1-2; D not resolved. V lost 6 bases and J 8 bases, leaving 16 bases between the germline ends. This CDR3 comprises 13 residues. Germline-derived CDR1 and CDR2 are MNHNY and SVGAGI (reference sequence). CDR3 sequence (DNA): TGTGCCAGCAGCCCCCATGGGCCTTGGGGCTACACCTTC. Protein product: CASSPHGPWGYTF.

A single count supports this clone. The V and J genes are TRBV5-8 and TRBJ2-1; 7 bases agree with TRBD1. V gave up 0 bases and J gave up 4 bases; unmatched junction bases: 7. The CDR3 runs to 16 residues. The germline CDR1 and CDR2 sequences are SGHTS and YDEGEE. The DNA of the CDR3 is TGTGCCAGCAGCTTGGAAGGGGGCGTGGGGTACAATGAGCAGTTCTTC. Residues: CASSLEGGVGYNEQFF.

The genes are TRBV19 and TRBJ1-5; TRBD1 matches at 8 bases. The CDR3 is made up of 15 amino acids. The germline V gene has CDR1 LNHDA and CDR2 SQIVND (reference sequence). The J segment lost 5 bases and the V segment lost 1 base, leaving 4 bases of the junction unmatched. The CDR3 loop is CASSIGTGGYQPQHF. CDR3 coding DNA: TGTGCCAGTAGTATAGGAACAGGGGGTTATCAGCCCCAGCATTTT. The variable domain in full, with the rest retrieved from reference TRBV19 and TRBJ1-5, is DGGITQSPKYLFRKEGQNVTLSCEQNLNHDAMYWYRQDPGQGLRLIYYSQIVNDFQKGDIAEGYSVSREKKESFPLTVTSAQKNPTAFYLCASSIGTGGYQPQHFGDGTRLSIL.

This clone was seen once. This chain connects TRBV4-3 to TRBJ1-2; D is possibly TRBD1 (5 bases). This CDR3 is built from 15 residues. The germline V and J ends were trimmed by 6 bases and 1 base, with 15 bases remaining between them. Germline V lookup: CDR1 LGHNA, CDR2 YSLEER. CDR3 sequence (DNA): TGCGCCAGCAGGAAGGTGGGGGGGAATAACTATGGCTACACCTTC. It yields the protein CASRKVGGNNYGYTF.